These T cell receptor beta chains were read from a single sample in a study of T-cell reconstitution after alpha-beta-depleted transplantation in children. TCRdb re-called the PCR reads with MiXCR, one entry per CDR3 protein. Of hundreds of thousands of distinct CDR3 sequences in the sample, about 15% are singletons; the top ten hold 1.1%. Specimen: PBMCs from the stem cell graft donor, collected from the stem cell graft. The receptors derive from a human donor who donated a stem cell graft to a child with acute myeloid leukemia. Each CDR3 is given with its conserved first and last residue. The order of the fields is D gene, J gene, clone size, V gene, CDR3 protein, CDR3 DNA. The D gene is left open where the match is weak. The size entry is marked missing in some rows and otherwise reads once, few, many or a size class.

NA TRBJ1-5 many TRBV27 CASATAPGQPQHF TGTGCCAGCGCGACGGCTCCGGGGCAGCCCCAGCATTTT
NA TRBJ1-5 many TRBV10-3 CAISDSGVRRHF TGTGCCATCAGTGACTCGGGGGTAAGAAGGCATTTT
TRBD2 TRBJ2-3 many TRBV20-1 CSARRGLADVLSTDTQYF TGCAGTGCTAGACGGGGTCTAGCGGACGTACTGAGCACAGATACGCAGTATTTT
NA TRBJ2-3 many TRBV7-2 CASSLAGGITDTQYF TGTGCCAGCAGCTTAGCGGGGGGCATCACAGATACGCAGTATTTT
NA TRBJ1-4 NA TRBV7-2 CASSPRGRPNEKLFF TGTGCCAGCAGCCCACGAGGAAGGCCTAATGAAAAACTGTTTTTT
TRBD1 TRBJ2-1 NA TRBV7-2 CASSSTGQGSNEQFF TGTGCCAGCAGCTCCACGGGACAGGGAAGCAATGAGCAGTTCTTC
TRBD1 TRBJ1-1 many TRBV20-1 CSAVGQLEAFF TGCAGTGCTGTGGGACAGCTTGAAGCTTTCTTT
TRBD1 TRBJ2-3 many TRBV27 CASSARDRAADTQYF TGTGCCAGCAGTGCCCGGGACAGGGCGGCAGATACGCAGTATTTT
TRBD2 TRBJ2-1 many TRBV13 CASSLDGGAKYNEQFF TGTGCCAGCAGCTTGGACGGGGGGGCGAAGTACAATGAGCAGTTCTTC
TRBD2 TRBJ2-5 many TRBV29-1 CSVRLAGAQETQYF TGCAGCGTGAGACTAGCGGGGGCCCAAGAGACCCAGTACTTC
NA TRBJ1-2 NA TRBV11-1 CASSFGLSRGYTF TGTGCCAGCAGCTTCGGGCTCAGCAGGGGCTACACCTTC
TRBD1 TRBJ1-6 few TRBV20-1 CSARDSRQGGNSPLHF TGCAGTGCTAGAGATTCTCGACAGGGCGGGAATTCACCCCTCCACTTT
NA TRBJ2-5 many TRBV20-1 CSARDRVRKTQYF TGCAGTGCTAGAGATAGGGTCAGGAAGACCCAGTACTTC
NA TRBJ1-2 many TRBV5-6 CASSGRRDKFYGYTF TGTGCCAGCTCCGGGCGGCGGGACAAGTTCTATGGCTACACCTTC
NA TRBJ1-1 many TRBV12-3/TRBV12-4 CASTLGITEAFF TGTGCCAGCACTCTGGGGATCACGGAAGCTTTCTTT
NA TRBJ1-5 NA TRBV4-2 CASSQARGIGQPQHF TGTGCCAGCAGCCAAGCCCGGGGTATAGGTCAGCCCCAGCATTTT
NA TRBJ2-1 many TRBV29-1 CSVLREQARQFF TGCAGCGTACTCAGGGAACAAGCGAGGCAGTTCTTC
NA TRBJ1-5 NA TRBV12-3/TRBV12-4 CASSRWGRGLNSNQPQHF TGTGCCAGCAGCCGTTGGGGCAGGGGCCTCAATAGCAATCAGCCCCAGCATTTT
NA TRBJ2-5 many TRBV29-1 CSVSGFDETQYF TGCAGCGTTTCGGGCTTTGACGAGACCCAGTACTTC
TRBD1 TRBJ1-4 few TRBV20-1 CSARGDSSTNEKLFF TGCAGTGCTAGGGGGGACAGCTCAACTAATGAAAAACTGTTTTTT
TRBD1 TRBJ2-1 NA TRBV7-9 CASSLGGQRRYNEQFF TGTGCCAGCAGCTTAGGGGGACAGAGACGCTACAATGAGCAGTTCTTC
TRBD1 TRBJ2-2 NA TRBV20-1 CSARVDRGVGELFF TGCAGTGCTAGAGTGGACAGGGGAGTCGGGGAGCTGTTTTTT
NA TRBJ1-1 NA TRBV5-5 CASSLAALGDTEAFF TGTGCCAGCAGCTTGGCGGCCCTGGGGGACACTGAAGCTTTCTTT
NA TRBJ2-7 NA TRBV11-2 CASSFLGLDEQYF TGTGCCAGCAGCTTCTTGGGATTGGACGAGCAGTACTTC
NA TRBJ2-3 few TRBV12-3/TRBV12-4 CASSLHGKSTDTQYF TGTGCCAGCAGTTTGCACGGAAAAAGCACAGATACGCAGTATTTT
NA TRBJ1-2 NA TRBV5-6 CASSFALVGLNDGYTF TGTGCCAGCAGCTTCGCCCTTGTGGGCCTCAACGATGGCTACACCTTC